This entry describes one TCR beta chain. The data are from a study of T cells after yellow fever vaccination. Findings and limits, study-wide: A large majority of primary-vaccination clones showed up again after the booster (96% CD4, around 90% CD8).

MiXCR, run by TCRdb on the 5' RACE reads, gives a single entry per CDR3 protein. This table has more than 75,000 distinct CDR3 sequences, 8% to 10% appearing once. The clonotype originates from a man younger than 35 who received the YFV17D yellow fever vaccine. The sequencing used CD8+ T cells not binding an NS4B(214-222) dextramer, sorted from PBMCs, collected more than 13 days after the first yellow fever vaccination.

The CDR3 DNA reads as TGTGCCAGCAGCCCCGGGGGCTTGAACACCATATATTTT. Protein product: CASSPGGLNTIYF. The chain employs TRBV12-3 or TRBV12-4 and TRBJ1-3, with D possibly matching TRBD1 (6 bases). The CDR3 totals 13 residues. With 6 bases removed from V and 7 bases from J, the gap between germline ends came to 13 bases.